This T cell receptor beta chain was captured by sequencing in a study of T cells after yellow fever vaccination. One entry per CDR3 protein results from TCRdb running MiXCR on the 5' RACE reads. Of 150,000 to 200,000 distinct CDR3 sequences listed, roughly 6.2% are singletons. Trimming took 3 bases from V and 7 from J, leaving 12 bases between them. The germline V gene has CDR1 LNHDA and CDR2 SQIVND (reference sequence). CDR3 length equals 13 residues. Overall study results and limits: In post-booster samples, most primary-vaccination clones reappeared (about 96% CD4, 70% to 90% CD8). The study noted that FACS-sorted repertoires could contain abundant clonotypes contaminating from the bulk population.

This clonotype came up a few times. Its antigen is not known. The TCR originated in a man younger than 35 who received the YFV17D yellow fever vaccine. The specimen was CD4+ T cells sorted from PBMCs, collected on the day of the first yellow fever vaccination. This chain links TRBV19 with TRBJ2-5, with D possibly matching TRBD2 (6 bases). The CDR3 loop reads CASSMGPEGTQYF. In nucleotides, the CDR3 is TGTGCCAGTAGTATGGGACCGGAGGGGACCCAGTACTTC.